Presented here are 17 T cell receptor beta chains from one specimen sequenced in a study of blood T cell repertoires in COVID-19. Produced via immunoSEQ multiplex PCR; TCRdb's table is partial and in-frame only. The data contain some 55,000 clones, 90% to 95% of them singletons. Sequencing was done on a sample of peripheral blood. Source of these receptors: a human donor in a cohort sampled during active COVID-19.

This rearrangement joins TRBV4-2 to TRBJ1-4; 7 bases match TRBD1. CDR3 length: 14 residues. Germline V gene sequence: CDR1 LGHNA, CDR2 YNFKEQ. With 1 base clipped from V and 4 bases from J, the junction kept 0 bases outside the gene matches. The chain's CDR3 is CASSQGQGNEKLFF. The CDR3 DNA is TGTGCCAGCAGCCAAGGACAGGGTAATGAAAAACTGTTTTTT.

The chain is built from TRBV5-4 and TRBJ2-4; the match to TRBD2 covers 7 bases. Germline lookup yields CDR1 SGHNT and CDR2 YYREEE (reference sequence). This CDR3 comprises 17 residues. V trimming: 4 bases; J trimming: 0 bases; junction bases outside the gene matches: 10. In DNA, the CDR3 is TGTGCCAGCAGCGAATCGCTAGCGGAAAGAGCCAAAAACATTCAGTACTTC. It is translated as CASSESLAERAKNIQYF.

The genes are TRBV19 and TRBJ2-5; 8 bases line up with TRBD2. The CDR3 extends over 15 amino acids. Trimming at V came to 3 bases and at J to 5 bases, leaving 8 bases not matched to a gene. Germline values: CDR1 LNHDA, CDR2 SQIVND (reference sequence). CDR3 residues: CASSISAGDGETQYF. The CDR3, as DNA: TGTGCCAGTAGTATCTCAGCGGGAGACGGCGAGACCCAGTACTTC. Filled out from reference TRBV19 and TRBJ2-5, the complete variable domain reads DGGITQSPKYLFRKEGQNVTLSCEQNLNHDAMYWYRQDPGQGLRLIYYSQIVNDFQKGDIAEGYSVSREKKESFPLTVTSAQKNPTAFYLCASSISAGDGETQYFGPGTRLLVL.

The rearrangement joins TRBV5-1 to TRBJ2-2, with 10 positions matching TRBD1. Germline V CDR1 and CDR2: SGHRS, YFSETQ. After removal of 5 bases from V and 5 bases from J, the junction contained 6 bases not matched to a gene. This CDR3 is built from 15 residues. The CDR3 is CASSYRDRGTGELFF. The CDR3 bases are TGCGCCAGCAGTTACCGGGACAGGGGAACCGGGGAGCTGTTTTTT. The variable domain in full, completed from reference TRBV5-1 and TRBJ2-2, reads KAGVTQTPRYLIKTRGQQVTLSCSPISGHRSVSWYQQTPGQGLQFLFEYFSETQRNKGNFPGRFSGRQFSNSRSEMNVSTLELGDSALYLCASSYRDRGTGELFFGEGSRLTVL.

J is TRBJ1-1 and V is TRBV14; D is uncertain. The CDR3 spans 11 residues. The V end was cut by 0 bases, the J end by 8 bases, with 4 bases between. Germline CDR1 reads SGHDN; CDR2 reads FVKESK. CDR3: CASSQDREAFF. In DNA form, the CDR3 reads TGTGCCAGCAGCCAAGACAGAGAAGCTTTCTTT.

This chain joins TRBV29-1 and TRBJ2-5; a weak D match, TRBD2 (5 bases). Germline CDR1 SQVTM, CDR2 ANQGSEA. Trimming pared 3 bases from V and 2 bases from J, leaving 13 bases between. The length of the CDR3 is 14 residues. The CDR3 sequence: CSVEISAAQETQYF. The CDR3 DNA is TGCAGCGTTGAGATTAGCGCGGCGCAAGAGACCCAGTACTTC.

V is TRBV29-1 and J is TRBJ2-2, with TRBD1 identical over 8 bases. The CDR3 covers 16 residues. The germline V gene has CDR1 SQVTM and CDR2 ANQGSEA. Germline trimming cut 7 bases from V and 4 bases from J; bases unmatched to any gene: 14. The chain's CDR3 is CSATLPGQVPTGELFF. In nucleotides, the CDR3 is TGCAGCGCCACACTCCCGGGACAGGTGCCCACCGGGGAGCTGTTTTTT.

The chain uses TRBV5-8 and TRBJ1-4, with D hard to call. V was trimmed by 3 bases and J by 8 bases, leaving 14 bases between them. The germline gives CDR1 SGHTS, CDR2 YDEGEE. This CDR3 contains 14 residues. CDR3 nucleotide sequence: TGTGCCAGCAGCTCGTCGGGGTTAAACGAAAAACTGTTTTTT. It translates to CASSSSGLNEKLFF.

The V gene is TRBV5-1, the J gene TRBJ1-2, with 7 bases aligning to TRBD1. V dropped 0 bases and J dropped 8; count of bases not matched to a gene: 13. The CDR3 consists of 16 residues. The germline gives CDR1 SGHRS, CDR2 YFSETQ. CDR3 region: CASSLAVTGISEGYTF. In nucleotides, the CDR3 is TGCGCCAGCAGCTTGGCCGTGACAGGGATATCGGAAGGCTACACCTTC.

This chain joins TRBV12-3 or TRBV12-4 and TRBJ2-1; TRBD1 might be the D (5 bases). This CDR3 comprises 13 residues. V was cut by 2 bases and J by 6 bases, with 8 bases left in between. This CDR3 reads CASSLSRVNEQFF. In nucleotides, the CDR3 is TGTGCCAGCAGTTTATCCAGGGTCAATGAGCAGTTCTTC.

The chain uses TRBV28 and TRBJ2-7; D is ambiguous. The germline gives CDR1 MDHEN, CDR2 SYDVKM. The germline V and J ends were trimmed by 2 bases and 4 bases, with 27 bases remaining between them. This CDR3 has 19 residues. The CDR3, as DNA: TGTGCCAGCAGTTTAAAAGTCCGACCCTACTACGAGGAAACTTACGAGCAGTACTTC. Translating gives CASSLKVRPYYEETYEQYF.

V and J are TRBV5-4 and TRBJ2-1; TRBD2 might be the D (6 bases). This CDR3 has 14 amino acids. V was shortened by 4 bases and J by 7 bases, with 15 bases between the two germline ends. The germline V gene encodes CDR1 SGHNT and CDR2 YYREEE (reference sequence). In nucleotides, the CDR3 is TGTGCCAGCAGCAGACCGACTAGTCGTAATGAGCAGTTCTTC. It codes for CASSRPTSRNEQFF.

The chain links TRBV19 to TRBJ2-6; 7 nucleotides align to TRBD1. Trimming cost V 3 bases and J 4 bases; bases outside gene matches: 6. CDR1 and CDR2 from the germline V gene are LNHDA and SQIVND (reference sequence). The length of the CDR3 is 16 residues. The CDR3 DNA is TGTGCCAGTAGTATTAAGGGGGCTAGCGGGGCCAACGTCCTGACTTTC. This sequence encodes CASSIKGASGANVLTF.

The chain employs TRBV7-9 and TRBJ1-4; D remains unclear. Germline-derived CDR1 and CDR2 are SEHNR and FQNEAQ (reference sequence). There are 18 residues in the CDR3. Trimming left V 1 base short and J 1 base short, with 16 bases between. The CDR3 DNA is TGTGCCAGCAGCTTAGTCGGGATAGGGAAGGGAACTAATGAAAAACTGTTTTTT. It encodes CASSLVGIGKGTNEKLFF.

The genes are TRBV10-1 and TRBJ2-1, with 8 bases fitting TRBD2. The germline gives CDR1 WNHNN, CDR2 SYGVQD (reference sequence). Germline trimming cut 6 bases from V and 9 bases from J; bases unmatched to any gene: 7. The CDR3 runs to 13 residues. CDR3 sequence: CASREGLAREQFF. The CDR3 nucleotides are TGCGCCAGCAGAGAAGGACTAGCCCGTGAGCAGTTCTTC.

This sequence joins TRBV4-3 and TRBJ2-6; D possibly corresponds to TRBD1 (6 bases). CDR1 is LGHNA and CDR2 is YSLEER in the germline V gene. The V and J ends lost 3 bases and 4 bases respectively, with 16 bases between them. The CDR3 has 17 amino acids. CDR3 sequence: CASSHRNRESGANVLTF. The CDR3, as DNA: TGCGCCAGCAGCCACCGAAACAGGGAGTCAGGGGCCAACGTCCTGACTTTC.

V gene TRBV6-5 combines with J gene TRBJ1-1; 7 bases map to TRBD1. J lost 11 bases, V lost 0 bases, and 6 bases had no gene match. Germline assignment: CDR1 MNHEY and CDR2 SVGAGI. CDR3 length: 13 residues. CDR3 amino acids: CASSYSRTGVAFF. The CDR3 bases are TGTGCCAGCAGTTACTCCCGGACAGGTGTTGCTTTCTTT.